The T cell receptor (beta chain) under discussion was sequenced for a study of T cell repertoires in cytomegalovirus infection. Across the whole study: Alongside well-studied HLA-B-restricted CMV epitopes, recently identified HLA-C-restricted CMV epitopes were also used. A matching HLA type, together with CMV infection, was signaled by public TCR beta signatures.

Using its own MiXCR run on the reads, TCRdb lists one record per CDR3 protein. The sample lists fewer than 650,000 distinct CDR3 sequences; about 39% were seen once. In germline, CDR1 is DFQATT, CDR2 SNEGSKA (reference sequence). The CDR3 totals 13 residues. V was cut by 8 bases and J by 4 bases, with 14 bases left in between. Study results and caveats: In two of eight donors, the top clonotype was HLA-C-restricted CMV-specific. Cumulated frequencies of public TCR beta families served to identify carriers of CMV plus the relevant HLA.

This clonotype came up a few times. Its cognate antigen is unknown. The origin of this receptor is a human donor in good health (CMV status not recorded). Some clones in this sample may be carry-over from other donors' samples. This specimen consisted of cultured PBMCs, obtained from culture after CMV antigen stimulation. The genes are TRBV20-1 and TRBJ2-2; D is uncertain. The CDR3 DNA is TGCAGTTCCCTCCAACGGGCCACCGGGGAGCTGTTTTTT. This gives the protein CSSLQRATGELFF.